What follows are 32 T cell receptor beta chains derived from one specimen sequenced in a study of T cells after yellow fever vaccination. TCRdb itself ran the 5' RACE reads through MiXCR, one entry per CDR3 protein. The data contain 500,000 to 650,000 distinct CDR3 sequences, more than 9% of them singletons. The sample in question was PBMCs, obtained on the day of the yellow fever booster vaccination. The receptor source for this set is a man aged 30 to 39 who received the YFV17D yellow fever vaccine.

This clonotype turned up a few times. The chain couples TRBV5-1 to TRBJ2-1, with 9 nucleotides matching TRBD1. In germline, CDR1 is SGHRS, CDR2 YFSETQ. The CDR3 spans 17 residues. The trim removed 5 bases at V and 1 base at J, leaving 10 bases unmatched. CDR3 nucleotides: TGCGCCAGCAGGGGTGGGGACAGGGTCGGGTCCTACAATGAGCAGTTCTTC. Protein sequence: CASRGGDRVGSYNEQFF. The full variable domain, rest sourced from reference TRBV5-1 and TRBJ2-1, is KAGVTQTPRYLIKTRGQQVTLSCSPISGHRSVSWYQQTPGQGLQFLFEYFSETQRNKGNFPGRFSGRQFSNSRSEMNVSTLELGDSALYLCASRGGDRVGSYNEQFFGPGTRLTVL.

The chain employs TRBV5-1 and TRBJ2-7, with 9 bases lining up with TRBD1. CDR1 is SGHRS and CDR2 is YFSETQ in the germline V gene. Trimming cost V 4 bases and J 3 bases; bases outside gene matches: 8. The length of the CDR3 is 15 residues. The CDR3 DNA reads as TGCGCCAGCAGCGCCGGGACAGGGAACCTCTACGAGCAGTACTTC. Its protein is CASSAGTGNLYEQYF. The full variable domain, completed using reference TRBV5-1 and TRBJ2-7, is KAGVTQTPRYLIKTRGQQVTLSCSPISGHRSVSWYQQTPGQGLQFLFEYFSETQRNKGNFPGRFSGRQFSNSRSEMNVSTLELGDSALYLCASSAGTGNLYEQYFGPGTRLTVT.

The rearrangement uses TRBV20-1 and TRBJ2-5; D unresolved. Germline lookup yields CDR1 DFQATT and CDR2 SNEGSKA (reference sequence). The CDR3 runs to 10 residues. Between the trimmed V and J ends, which lost 4 bases and 6 bases, there was a span of 6 bases. Written as DNA, the CDR3 is TGCAGTGCTACCGAGCAGACCCAGTACTTC. Protein sequence: CSATEQTQYF.

This rearrangement joins TRBV6-1 to TRBJ2-7; 8 nucleotides align to TRBD2. The length of the CDR3 is 17 residues. Germline CDR1 MNHNS, CDR2 SASEGT. The V and J ends lost 8 bases and 3 bases, in that order; junction bases with no gene match: 18. The CDR3 DNA sequence: TGTGCCAGCGGCCGACCGGGGGGGCAGGGGCCCTTCTACGAGCAGTACTTC. Translating gives CASGRPGGQGPFYEQYF.

The gene calls are TRBV9 and TRBJ2-7; possibly TRBD1 or TRBD2 for D (6 bases each). V lost 0 bases to trimming and J lost 3 bases, with 28 bases between them. This CDR3 comprises 20 residues. Looked up from germline, CDR1 is SGDLS and CDR2 is YYNGEE. The CDR3 protein is CASSVGLSAEGSRGGYEQYF. Written as DNA, the CDR3 is TGTGCCAGCAGCGTAGGGTTATCGGCGGAGGGATCCCGAGGGGGCTACGAGCAGTACTTC.

The sample holds a few counts of this clonotype. The V call is TRBV11-2, the J call TRBJ2-7; 10 bases are a match to TRBD1. V shed 0 bases and J 1 base; nucleotides not matched to a gene: 6. This CDR3 is 17 amino acids long. CDR1 is SGHAT and CDR2 is FQNNGV in the germline V gene. CDR3 in DNA: TGTGCCAGCAGCTTAGAGGGACAGGGGCTTATATCCTACGAGCAGTACTTC. Protein product: CASSLEGQGLISYEQYF.

This clonotype has just a few counts. The chain carries TRBV27 and TRBJ2-2, with D perhaps matching TRBD1 or TRBD2 (6 bases each). Trimming stripped 6 bases from V and 5 bases from J, with 16 bases between. Germline-derived CDR1 and CDR2 are MNHEY and SMNVEV (reference sequence). CDR3 size: 15 residues. CDR3 nucleotide sequence: TGTGCCAGCAGACGAGGCGGGACAACTACCGGGGAGCTGTTTTTT. This sequence encodes CASRRGGTTTGELFF.

This clonotype was counted ten times or more. This sequence joins TRBV6-5 and TRBJ2-1; 10 positions agree with TRBD2. The CDR3 consists of 19 residues. Germline V lookup: CDR1 MNHEY, CDR2 SVGAGI. Germline trimming cut 2 bases from V and 10 bases from J; bases unmatched to any gene: 20. This chain's CDR3 is CASSYPRGRGLAAPQEQFF. Here the CDR3 DNA reads TGTGCCAGCAGTTACCCCAGGGGGCGCGGACTAGCGGCCCCACAAGAGCAGTTCTTC.

This clonotype has a handful of counts. V and J are TRBV21-1 and TRBJ2-7; the table's D call of TRBD1 was not tested on the DNA. TRBV21-1 is a pseudogene segment. CDR3 length: 16 residues. CDR3: CASSKDRDRYSYEQYF. DNA for the CDR3: TGTGCCAGCAGCAAAGACCGGGACAGATACTCCTACGAGCAGTACTTC.

V gene TRBV9 combines with J gene TRBJ2-7; D unclear. Trimming took off 0 bases at V and 2 bases at J, with 6 bases between the two ends. The CDR3 has 13 amino acids. CDR1 is SGDLS, CDR2 YYNGEE, per germline. CDR3 protein: CASSVEGTYEQYF. The CDR3 coding sequence is TGTGCCAGCAGCGTAGAAGGAACCTACGAGCAGTACTTC.

This clonotype occurred many times. The chain combines TRBV5-1 with TRBJ2-2; 12 bases match TRBD2. This CDR3 comprises 14 residues. The V and J ends lost 5 bases and 4 bases, in that order; junction bases with no gene match: 0. Germline lookup yields CDR1 SGHRS and CDR2 YFSETQ. The CDR3 here is CASRGLAGTGELFF. The CDR3 nucleotides are TGCGCCAGCAGGGGACTAGCGGGCACCGGGGAGCTGTTTTTT.

The chain combines TRBV6-1 with TRBJ2-7; perhaps TRBD1 as D (5 bases). This CDR3 is built from 15 residues. Deletions cut 6 bases from V and 6 bases from J, with 21 bases between. Per the germline V gene, CDR1 is MNHNS and CDR2 is SASEGT. CDR3 protein: CASRSTGFSQGEQYF. CDR3 sequence (DNA): TGTGCCAGCAGGTCCACAGGCTTCAGTCAGGGCGAGCAGTACTTC.

This clonotype appeared many times. The CDR3 DNA sequence: TGTGCCATCGGCCGGGAGAGCTCCTACAATGAGCAGTTCTTC. Translation: CAIGRESSYNEQFF. The rearrangement links TRBV10-3 to TRBJ2-1, with a tentative D call TRBD2 (6 bases). The CDR3 has 14 amino acids. The V gene's germline CDR1 is ENHRY and CDR2 SYGVKD. Trimming cost V 8 bases and J 0 bases, with 11 bases left between them.

The genes are TRBV6-1 and TRBJ2-7, with 11 positions matching TRBD1. The V segment lost 1 base and the J segment 7 bases; nucleotides outside the gene matches: 6. The CDR3 is 15 residues long. Germline CDR1 is MNHNS and CDR2 is SASEGT. The CDR3 DNA is TGTGCCAGCAGTGAAGGGACAGGGGGCTTAGGAGAGCAGTACTTC. Translating gives CASSEGTGGLGEQYF.

Worth noting for this clonotype: The germline gene is not matched at one end of the junction; a read error may be the cause. The V call is TRBV18, the J call TRBJ2-7; D might be TRBD2 (6 bases). The CDR3 has 14 amino acids. CDR1 and CDR2 from the germline V gene are KGHSH and LQKENI. The CDR3 region has the DNA TGTGCCAGCACACCACGGAGGGAGTCCTACGAGCAGTACTTC. Protein: CASTPRRESYEQYF.

This clonotype was observed a handful of times. The V and J genes are TRBV5-1 and TRBJ2-3, with a tentative D call TRBD1 (6 bases). This CDR3 has 15 residues. The germline gives CDR1 SGHRS, CDR2 YFSETQ. V lost 3 bases and J 2 bases, leaving 13 bases between the germline ends. The CDR3 is CASSSFGQNTDTQYF. As DNA, the CDR3 is TGCGCCAGCAGCTCCTTTGGACAGAACACAGATACGCAGTATTTT.

This chain links TRBV25-1 with TRBJ2-2, with D perhaps matching TRBD1 (6 bases). This CDR3 is built from 11 residues. Germline V CDR1 and CDR2: MGHDK, SYGVNS. V lost 6 bases and J 8 bases, leaving 7 bases between the germline ends. The chain's CDR3 is CASRQGGELFF. The DNA for the CDR3 is TGTGCCAGCAGACAGGGTGGGGAGCTGTTTTTT.

The chain employs TRBV3-1 and TRBJ2-3, with 7 bases lining up with TRBD2. This CDR3 region has 14 residues. V shed 6 bases and J 5 bases; nucleotides not matched to a gene: 8. Germline CDR1 LGHDT, CDR2 YNNKEL (reference sequence). CDR3 in amino acids: CASSGGRGRDTQYF. CDR3 sequence (DNA): TGTGCCAGCAGTGGCGGGAGAGGAAGAGATACGCAGTATTTT.

The chain couples TRBV7-9 to TRBJ2-1; 10 nucleotides match TRBD1. V shed 1 base, J shed 7 bases, and the junction held 7 bases outside the gene matches. Germline loops: CDR1 SEHNR, CDR2 FQNEAQ (reference sequence). This CDR3 has 16 amino acids. The CDR3 is CASSLVAGQGKNEQFF. CDR3 sequence (DNA): TGTGCCAGCAGCTTAGTCGCGGGACAGGGGAAAAATGAGCAGTTCTTC.

The V gene is TRBV29-1, the J gene TRBJ1-3; the D is unclear. Germline CDR1 SQVTM, CDR2 ANQGSEA. V was cut by 4 bases and J by 0 bases, with 7 bases left in between. This CDR3 is 13 amino acids long. The CDR3 DNA reads as TGCAGCGTTGGCCATAACTCTGGAAACACCATATATTTT. Translating gives CSVGHNSGNTIYF.

This clonotype was detected only a few times. The chain carries TRBV24-1 and TRBJ2-2, with D possibly matching TRBD1 (5 bases). From germline, CDR1 is KGHDR and CDR2 SFDVKD. Trimming removed 2 bases from V and 4 bases from J, with 7 bases in between. This CDR3 is 14 amino acids long. The CDR3: CATSDSGRTGELFF. The DNA of the CDR3 is TGTGCCACCAGTGATTCAGGGCGCACCGGGGAGCTGTTTTTT.

This rearrangement joins TRBV12-3 or TRBV12-4 to TRBJ1-6; D gene ambiguous. V was cut by 5 bases and J by 0 bases, with 14 bases left in between. The CDR3 loop spans 17 amino acids. CDR3 loop: CASSRSRASSYNSPLHF. CDR3 in DNA: TGTGCCAGCAGTCGATCGAGGGCAAGCTCCTATAATTCACCCCTCCACTTT.

Many counts were recorded for this clonotype. The chain combines TRBV3-1 with TRBJ2-3, with D unresolved. Trimming stripped 9 bases from V and 10 bases from J, with 11 bases between. CDR1 and CDR2 from the germline V gene are LGHDT and YNNKEL (reference sequence). This CDR3 has 10 amino acids. The CDR3 sequence: CASTTIAQYF. CDR3 coding DNA: TGTGCCAGTACAACCATTGCGCAGTATTTT.

A few counts support this clonotype. The chain carries TRBV5-1 and TRBJ2-3; unclear D gene. The germline V and J ends were trimmed by 2 bases and 0 bases, with 16 bases remaining between them. Germline V gene sequence: CDR1 SGHRS, CDR2 YFSETQ. This CDR3 contains 17 residues. The CDR3 sequence is CASSFGTAGPSTDTQYF. CDR3 DNA sequence: TGCGCCAGCAGCTTCGGAACAGCTGGCCCCAGCACAGATACGCAGTATTTT.

The rearrangement uses TRBV4-3 and TRBJ2-1, with a possible D match to TRBD2 (5 bases). V was pared by 2 bases and J by 6 bases, with 8 bases between. CDR3 length: 13 residues. Germline CDR1 and CDR2: LGHNA and YSLEER. The CDR3 spells CASSQRTGNEQFF. CDR3 DNA sequence: TGCGCCAGCAGCCAACGGACTGGCAATGAGCAGTTCTTC.

V is TRBV14 and J is TRBJ2-2; weak D call: TRBD1 (5 bases). Trimming removed 4 bases from V and 3 bases from J, with 9 bases in between. Looked up from germline, CDR1 is SGHDN and CDR2 is FVKESK. The CDR3 spans 14 residues. CDR3 protein: CASSLRGYTGELFF. CDR3 in DNA: TGTGCCAGCAGCCTTAGGGGTTACACCGGGGAGCTGTTTTTT.

The chain employs TRBV5-1 and TRBJ2-4; D not certain. V was shortened by 0 bases and J by 0 bases, with 10 bases between the two germline ends. There are 16 residues in the CDR3. Germline assignment: CDR1 SGHRS and CDR2 YFSETQ. As DNA, the CDR3 is TGCGCCAGCAGCTTGGGGTCCCAAGGAGCCAAAAACATTCAGTACTTC. Amino acid sequence: CASSLGSQGAKNIQYF.

The chain couples TRBV5-1 to TRBJ2-3; D gene uncertain. Trimming removed 4 bases at V and 4 bases at J, with 7 bases between. This CDR3 has 12 residues. The V gene's germline CDR1 is SGHRS and CDR2 YFSETQ. This chain's CDR3 is CASSTPSDTQYF. CDR3 DNA sequence: TGCGCCAGCAGCACGCCGTCAGATACGCAGTATTTT.

This clonotype has only a few counts. The chain recombines TRBV7-2 with TRBJ2-1; D may correspond to TRBD1 or TRBD2 (5 bases each). With 4 bases removed from V and 15 bases from J, the gap between germline ends came to 22 bases. This CDR3 spans 14 amino acids. CDR1 and CDR2 (germline): SGHTA, FQGNSA. CDR3 bases: TGTGCCAGCAGCTGGGGGTCGGTGGCCGGGGTCCCGTTCTTC. Amino acid sequence: CASSWGSVAGVPFF.

In its sample, this clonotype was seen many times. This chain joins TRBV20-1 and TRBJ2-1; 14 bases agree with TRBD2. V trimming: 6 bases; J trimming: 9 bases; junction bases outside the gene matches: 10. CDR1 is DFQATT, CDR2 SNEGSKA, per germline (reference sequence). There are 15 residues in the CDR3. In DNA form, the CDR3 reads TGCAGTGCGGAGACTAGCGGGAGGGCCCGGGGTGAGCAGTTCTTC. Its translation is CSAETSGRARGEQFF.

This clonotype was counted a few times. The chain combines TRBV12-5 with TRBJ2-2; a weak D match, TRBD1 (6 bases). Germline CDR1 reads LGHNT; CDR2 reads FRNRAP. Trimming shortened V by 6 bases and J by 6 bases, and 11 bases separated the two germline ends. CDR3 length: 13 amino acids. CDR3 amino acids: CASGPGVAGELFF. CDR3 DNA sequence: TGTGCTAGTGGACCAGGGGTTGCCGGGGAGCTGTTTTTT.

The chain carries TRBV18 and TRBJ2-1, with D uncertain. CDR3 size: 15 residues. The V and J ends lost 3 bases and 1 base respectively, with 10 bases between them. Germline CDR1 KGHSH, CDR2 LQKENI. CDR3 DNA: TGTGCCAGCTCACCTTACCGGCAATCCTACAATGAGCAGTTCTTC. Its translation is CASSPYRQSYNEQFF.